The 22 T cell receptor beta chains below all came from one sample that was sequenced in a study of cytomegalovirus exposure and HLA in healthy donors. The PCR used 60 Vbeta and 13 Jbeta primers. Profiled with immunoSEQ multiplex PCR; TCRdb holds only in-frame clones, not every one. The data show about 92,000 clones, over 70% seen once. The specimen was PBMCs. The receptor set was obtained from a girl between 2 and 10 years old in good health and CMV-seropositive.

The chain joins TRBV11-2 to TRBJ1-1; D is unresolved. The ends were cut back, 1 base at V and 0 bases at J, with 9 bases in the middle. The CDR3 runs 15 residues. Looked up from germline, CDR1 is SGHAT and CDR2 is FQNNGV. In DNA form, the CDR3 reads TGTGCCAGCAGCTTAGTCGAGGGCCTGAACACTGAAGCTTTCTTT. Translated, it gives CASSLVEGLNTEAFF.

Only one count was recorded for this clone. The gene calls are TRBV6-5 and TRBJ2-2; the D gene is possibly TRBD2 (6 bases). This CDR3 contains 16 residues. V lost 3 bases, J lost 3 bases, and 14 bases lay in between. The germline V gene encodes CDR1 MNHEY and CDR2 SVGAGI. The CDR3, as DNA: TGTGCCAGCAGTTATGGGGGGAGTGTTCACACCGGGGAGCTGTTTTTT. Translation gives CASSYGGSVHTGELFF.

The chain uses TRBV28 and TRBJ2-4; D perhaps matches TRBD2 (6 bases). Germline CDR1 and CDR2: MDHEN and SYDVKM. The CDR3 is made up of 13 amino acids. V lost 5 bases and J lost 7, with 12 bases in between. The DNA of the CDR3 is TGTGCCAGCAGTGAATCGGGAGCTAACATTCAGTACTTC. This encodes CASSESGANIQYF.

This clone occurred a few times. The chain carries TRBV4-3 and TRBJ2-7; 8 nucleotides agree with TRBD2. V lost 11 bases to trimming and J lost 3 bases; unmatched junction nucleotides: 9. The CDR3 covers 13 residues. Per germline, CDR1 LGHNA and CDR2 YSLEER. DNA for the CDR3: TGCGCCGACTTCATCAGCGGGAGCTACGAGCAGTACTTC. This sequence encodes CADFISGSYEQYF.

The chain uses TRBV27 and TRBJ2-1, with TRBD1 matching over 7 bases. Per germline, CDR1 MNHEY and CDR2 SMNVEV (reference sequence). V shed 8 bases, J shed 0 bases, and the junction held 7 bases outside the gene matches. CDR3 length: 15 amino acids. The DNA of the CDR3 is TGTGCCAGCGGACAGGTGCGAAGCTCCTACAATGAGCAGTTCTTC. It translates to CASGQVRSSYNEQFF.

The rearrangement uses TRBV7-9 and TRBJ2-2; 8 nucleotides line up with TRBD2. With 5 bases clipped from V and 2 bases from J, the junction kept 7 bases outside the gene matches. CDR1 and CDR2 from the germline V gene are SEHNR and FQNEAQ (reference sequence). The CDR3 totals 16 residues. This CDR3 is CASSPGLAGNTGELFF. DNA for the CDR3: TGTGCCAGCAGCCCGGGCCTAGCGGGTAACACCGGGGAGCTGTTTTTT.

This clone has just a few counts. J is TRBJ1-4 and V is TRBV4-1; 9 bases are a match to TRBD1. V shed 4 bases, J shed 8 bases, and the junction held 8 bases outside the gene matches. This CDR3 spans 15 amino acids. CDR1 is MGHRA and CDR2 is YSYEKL in the germline V gene. This chain's CDR3 is CASSRGDRDEEKLFF. CDR3 coding DNA: TGCGCCAGCAGCCGCGGGGACAGGGATGAGGAAAAACTGTTTTTT.

The V gene is TRBV4-1, the J gene TRBJ1-1, with 8 bases that match TRBD1. Germline CDR1 reads MGHRA; CDR2 reads YSYEKL. CDR3 length: 18 residues. The V and J ends lost 3 bases and 2 bases, in that order; junction bases with no gene match: 14. The CDR3 sequence: CASSHSVAGGLINTEAFF. The CDR3 nucleotides are TGCGCCAGCAGCCACTCGGTTGCAGGGGGCTTGATAAACACTGAAGCTTTCTTT.

The chain couples TRBV4-1 to TRBJ1-2; 10 positions match TRBD1. The CDR3 contains 15 residues. Germline V gene sequence: CDR1 MGHRA, CDR2 YSYEKL. Trimming at V came to 2 bases and at J to 4 bases, leaving 4 bases not matched to a gene. In DNA, the CDR3 is TGCGCCAGCAGCCAATCGGACAGGGGGATCTATGGCTACACCTTC. Amino acids: CASSQSDRGIYGYTF.

J is TRBJ2-7 and V is TRBV28, with D possibly matching TRBD2 (6 bases). Germline assignment: CDR1 MDHEN and CDR2 SYDVKM. V was shortened by 6 bases and J by 9 bases, with 15 bases between the two germline ends. This CDR3 has 12 residues. This CDR3 reads CASRTLGLSQYF. The DNA for the CDR3 is TGTGCCAGCAGAACCCTCGGACTATCGCAGTACTTC. Complete variable domain (other parts from reference TRBV28 and TRBJ2-7): DVKVTQSSRYLVKRTGEKVFLECVQDMDHENMFWYRQDPGLGLRLIYFSYDVKMKEKGDIPEGYSVSREKKERFSLILESASTNQTSMYLCASRTLGLSQYFGPGTRLTVT.

The rearrangement links TRBV19 to TRBJ2-2, with 9 bases lining up with TRBD2. Germline CDR1 LNHDA, CDR2 SQIVND (reference sequence). This CDR3 comprises 15 residues. The V segment lost 5 bases and the J segment 5 bases; nucleotides outside the gene matches: 6. CDR3 DNA: TGTGCCAGTAGTTTAGCGGGAGAAGGGACCGGGGAGCTGTTTTTT. Translation gives CASSLAGEGTGELFF.

The rearrangement links TRBV29-1 to TRBJ2-4, with TRBD1 identical over 7 bases. V was pared by 3 bases and J by 4 bases, with 3 bases of the junction left unmatched. The germline CDR1 and CDR2 sequences are SQVTM and ANQGSEA. This CDR3 has 13 residues. The CDR3 loop is CSVEGQSKNIQYF. The CDR3 bases are TGCAGCGTTGAGGGACAGTCGAAAAACATTCAGTACTTC.

This chain links TRBV6-5 with TRBJ2-3; TRBD1 aligns across 10 bases. The CDR3 runs 15 residues. J gave up 5 bases and V 5 bases, and 7 bases lay outside the gene matches. Germline V gene data show CDR1 as MNHEY and CDR2 as SVGAGI. The CDR3 spells CASSVRDRGVDTQYF. CDR3 DNA: TGTGCCAGCAGTGTCCGGGACAGGGGAGTAGATACGCAGTATTTT.

This clone was counted a few times. The chain recombines TRBV6-6 with TRBJ1-1; unclear D gene. The V end lost 7 bases, the J end lost 0 bases, and 9 bases lay between the germline ends. The CDR3 loop spans 13 amino acids. CDR1 and CDR2 (germline): MNHNY, SVGAGI (reference sequence). CDR3 nucleotide sequence: TGTGCCAGCATGGGCCAGTTGAACACTGAAGCTTTCTTT. Its protein product is CASMGQLNTEAFF.

The V and J genes are TRBV15 and TRBJ2-1, with D perhaps matching TRBD1 (5 bases). The CDR3 consists of 16 residues. Germline CDR1 reads LNHNV; CDR2 reads YYDKDF (reference sequence). V was cut by 1 base and J by 8 bases, with 18 bases left in between. CDR3 sequence (DNA): TGTGCCACCAGCAGAGGGGTGACAGAACCAAGCTATGAGCAGTTCTTC. Its translation is CATSRGVTEPSYEQFF.

This clone was detected only once. As DNA, the CDR3 is TGTGCCAGCAGTGTACCGGGACAGCCCAATGAAAAACTGTTTTTT. Protein sequence: CASSVPGQPNEKLFF. The V call is TRBV25-1, the J call TRBJ1-4, with 7 bases matching TRBD1. Losses at the gene ends were 4 bases for V and 5 bases for J; bases not matched to a gene: 7. This CDR3 contains 15 residues. Germline V lookup: CDR1 MGHDK, CDR2 SYGVNS. The full variable domain, with the rest looked up from reference TRBV25-1 and TRBJ1-4, is EADIYQTPRYLVIGTGKKITLECSQTMGHDKMYWYQQDPGMELHLIHYSYGVNSTEKGDLSSESTVSRIRTEHFPLTLESARPSHTSQYLCASSVPGQPNEKLFFGSGTQLSVL.

The count of this clone is one. The CDR3 DNA follows: TGTGCCAGCAGCCGTGGCGGGACCACTAATGAAAAACTGTTTTTT. It specifies CASSRGGTTNEKLFF. The genes are TRBV9 and TRBJ1-4; possibly TRBD1 for D (5 bases). Trimming pared 4 bases from V and 2 bases from J, leaving 12 bases between. Per the germline V gene, CDR1 is SGDLS and CDR2 is YYNGEE. CDR3 length: 15 residues.

The V gene is TRBV2, the J gene TRBJ1-1; no clear D gene. Trimming left V 8 bases short and J 6 bases short, with 16 bases between. CDR1 is SNHLY, CDR2 FYNNEI, per germline. The CDR3 sequence is 13 residues long. CDR3 loop: CASVYSEVSEAFF. DNA of the CDR3: TGTGCCAGCGTTTACTCCGAGGTCTCTGAAGCTTTCTTT.

The CDR3 DNA reads TGTGCCAGCAGTCGCGATCCGAGGGGGCTGGACACTGAAGCTTTCTTT. Protein: CASSRDPRGLDTEAFF. This chain links TRBV27 with TRBJ1-1; 7 bases match TRBD1. There are 16 residues in the CDR3. V shed 5 bases and J 3 bases; nucleotides not matched to a gene: 12. The V gene's germline CDR1 is MNHEY and CDR2 SMNVEV (reference sequence).

CDR3 sequence reads: CASRPTGLATDTQYF. The DNA for the CDR3 is TGCGCCAGCAGACCAACAGGGTTGGCCACAGATACGCAGTATTTT. V usage is TRBV5-1 and J usage is TRBJ2-3; weak D call: TRBD1 (6 bases). V dropped 5 bases and J dropped 2 bases, with 15 bases sitting between them. CDR1 is SGHRS, CDR2 YFSETQ, per germline. CDR3 length equals 15 residues.

The chain recombines TRBV4-2 with TRBJ1-3, with no clear D. Germline CDR1 and CDR2: LGHNA and YNFKEQ. The CDR3 length is 12 residues. The germline V and J ends were trimmed by 0 bases and 9 bases, with 6 bases remaining between them. CDR3 DNA: TGTGCCAGCAGCCAAGATTTTAGCACCATATATTTT. Protein sequence: CASSQDFSTIYF.

This chain connects TRBV15 to TRBJ2-7, with D possibly TRBD2 on 6 matching bases. Germline V lookup: CDR1 LNHNV, CDR2 YYDKDF (reference sequence). V was trimmed by 1 base and J by 2 bases, leaving 12 bases between them. The CDR3 extends over 15 amino acids. Here the CDR3 DNA reads TGTGCCACCAGCAGAGGGGGGGAGCCGCCCTACGAGCAGTACTTC. Its translation: CATSRGGEPPYEQYF.